The 15 T cell receptor beta chains presented below share a single source sample, sequenced in a study of OX40 agonist ivuxolimab in advanced cancers. Repertoires were generated with immunoSEQ multiplex PCR, while TCRdb's copy carries only in-frame clones and drops some. The table shows roughly 69,000 clones, with over 80% occurring only once. Sequenced material: CD4+ or CD8+ T cells sorted from blood, taken in a trial of the OX40 agonist ivuxolimab. The origin of the receptors is an adult with an advanced solid tumor such as melanoma, head and neck, liver or kidney cancer.

The chain uses TRBV5-6 and TRBJ1-3, with D perhaps matching TRBD1 (5 bases). The V end lost 1 base, the J end lost 3 bases, and 11 bases lay between the germline ends. The germline gives CDR1 SGHDT, CDR2 YYEEEE. CDR3 length: 15 residues. CDR3: CASSLRGVNGNTIYF. CDR3 coding DNA: TGTGCCAGCAGCTTGCGGGGGGTCAATGGAAACACCATATATTTT.

For the CDR3, the DNA is TGCAGCGTCGAGGGACTAGCGGGATCCAATGAGCAGTTCTTC. Translated: CSVEGLAGSNEQFF. This chain connects TRBV29-1 to TRBJ2-1, with 13 bases matching TRBD2. CDR1 is SQVTM, CDR2 ANQGSEA, per germline. The CDR3 contains 14 residues. V lost 6 bases and J lost 6; bases outside the gene matches: 5.

This chain connects TRBV7-2 to TRBJ2-7, with 10 bases lining up with TRBD2. The CDR3 totals 17 residues. Germline V gene lookup returns CDR1 SGHTA and CDR2 FQGNSA. Losses at the gene ends were 0 bases for V and 2 bases for J; bases not matched to a gene: 7. CDR3: CASSLAGSSGGTYEQYF. The CDR3 DNA reads TGTGCCAGCAGCTTAGCGGGGTCTAGCGGGGGAACCTACGAGCAGTACTTC.

This sequence joins TRBV6-6 and TRBJ1-1; no reliable D call. The CDR3 runs to 14 residues. The germline V gene has CDR1 MNHNY and CDR2 SVGAGI (reference sequence). V was cut by 7 bases and J by 6 bases, with 18 bases left in between. CDR3 sequence: CASNLPGTLAEAFF. As DNA, the CDR3 is TGTGCCAGCAATCTTCCAGGCACACTCGCTGAAGCTTTCTTT.

This chain links TRBV30 with TRBJ2-7; 10 nucleotides line up with TRBD2. The germline V gene encodes CDR1 GTSNPN and CDR2 SVGIG (reference sequence). The CDR3 covers 13 residues. With 3 bases clipped from V and 2 bases from J, the junction kept 1 base outside the gene matches. The CDR3 here is CAWRLAGTYEQYF. The CDR3 DNA reads TGTGCCTGGAGACTAGCGGGGACCTACGAGCAGTACTTC. The variable domain in full, with the rest retrieved from reference TRBV30 and TRBJ2-7, is SQTIHQWPATLVQPVGSPLSLECTVEGTSNPNLYWYRQAAGRGLQLLFYSVGIGQISSEVPQNLSASRPQDRQFILSSKKLLLSDSGFYLCAWRLAGTYEQYFGPGTRLTVT.

This clone has just one count. The rearrangement links TRBV27 to TRBJ2-4, with 9 bases that match TRBD1. The CDR3 totals 13 residues. Germline CDR1 MNHEY, CDR2 SMNVEV (reference sequence). V trimming: 5 bases; J trimming: 7 bases; junction bases outside the gene matches: 3. The CDR3 DNA follows: TGTGCCAGCAGTAGGGACAGGGCCAACATTCAGTACTTC. Translation: CASSRDRANIQYF.

The J gene is TRBJ2-1, the V gene TRBV28; 7 bases align to TRBD2. The V gene's germline CDR1 is MDHEN and CDR2 SYDVKM. After removal of 5 bases from V and 0 bases from J, the junction contained 13 bases not matched to a gene. CDR3 size: 18 residues. Here the CDR3 reads CASSHLIAGWSSYNEQFF. The CDR3 DNA follows: TGTGCCAGCAGTCACCTGATAGCGGGCTGGAGCTCCTACAATGAGCAGTTCTTC.

The CDR3 is CASSPYAVPDRAEYGYTF. The DNA for the CDR3 is TGTGCCAGCAGCCCCTATGCCGTACCGGACAGGGCCGAGTATGGCTACACCTTC. The rearrangement joins TRBV11-1 to TRBJ1-2, with 8 bases fitting TRBD1. The V and J ends lost 5 bases and 5 bases, in that order; junction bases with no gene match: 19. The CDR3 sequence is 18 residues long. Germline loops: CDR1 SGHAT, CDR2 FQDESV (reference sequence).

This clone appeared once. This chain joins TRBV14 and TRBJ2-1, with TRBD2 matching 13 bases. Losses at the gene ends were 3 bases for V and 2 bases for J; bases not matched to a gene: 7. Germline V gene data show CDR1 as SGHDN and CDR2 as FVKESK. The CDR3 covers 18 residues. CDR3 in DNA: TGTGCCAGCAGCCATACCGGGACTAGCGGGGAAACCTACAATGAGCAGTTCTTC. Translated, it gives CASSHTGTSGETYNEQFF. The full variable domain, rest sourced from reference TRBV14 and TRBJ2-1, is EAGVTQFPSHSVIEKGQTVTLRCDPISGHDNLYWYRRVMGKEIKFLLHFVKESKQDESGMPNNRFLAERTGGTYSTLKVQPAELEDSGVYFCASSHTGTSGETYNEQFFGPGTRLTVL.

This clone was detected only a few times. The chain employs TRBV28 and TRBJ1-6, with D perhaps matching TRBD1 (5 bases). V dropped 6 bases and J dropped 10 bases, with 10 bases sitting between them. Germline V gene sequence: CDR1 MDHEN, CDR2 SYDVKM. The CDR3 length is 12 residues. CDR3 in amino acids: CASRTADSPLHF. DNA of the CDR3: TGTGCCAGCAGGACAGCTGACTCACCCCTCCACTTT.

The chain is built from TRBV18 and TRBJ1-6; D ambiguous. This CDR3 comprises 14 residues. Per the germline V gene, CDR1 is KGHSH and CDR2 is LQKENI. V dropped 5 bases and J dropped 0 bases, with 5 bases sitting between them. In DNA form, the CDR3 reads TGTGCCAGCTCAACCAGCTCCTATAATTCACCCCTCCACTTT. Translation: CASSTSSYNSPLHF. Together with reference TRBV18 and TRBJ1-6, the CDR3 gives the full variable domain: NAGVMQNPRHLVRRRGQEARLRCSPMKGHSHVYWYRQLPEEGLKFMVYLQKENIIDESGMPKERFSAEFPKEGPSILRIQQVVRGDSAAYFCASSTSSYNSPLHFGNGTRLTVT.

This clone appeared once. The genes are TRBV7-9 and TRBJ2-1, with no clear D. There are 18 residues in the CDR3. The germline V gene encodes CDR1 SEHNR and CDR2 FQNEAQ (reference sequence). V lost 5 bases and J lost 2, with 22 bases in between. The CDR3 region is CASSPVKGLQNTYNEQFF. The CDR3 bases are TGTGCCAGCAGCCCAGTAAAAGGCCTACAAAACACCTACAATGAGCAGTTCTTC. Variable domain in full (rest from reference TRBV7-9 and TRBJ2-1): DTGVSQNPRHKITKRGQNVTFRCDPISEHNRLYWYRQTLGQGPEFLTYFQNEAQLEKSRLLSDRFSAERPKGSFSTLEIQRTEQGDSAMYLCASSPVKGLQNTYNEQFFGPGTRLTVL.

The rearrangement links TRBV28 to TRBJ1-2, with 8 bases aligning to TRBD1. The trim removed 6 bases at V and 4 bases at J, leaving 7 bases unmatched. This CDR3 spans 14 amino acids. The germline CDR1 and CDR2 sequences are MDHEN and SYDVKM. In DNA form, the CDR3 reads TGTGCCAGCAGCTCCCCGGACAGGGCCTATGGCTACACCTTC. Translating it yields CASSSPDRAYGYTF.

In DNA form, the CDR3 reads TGTGCCAGTAGTATTGGGCTAGCGGGGGGGTACCAAGAGACCCAGTACTTC. Residues: CASSIGLAGGYQETQYF. The chain recombines TRBV19 with TRBJ2-5, with TRBD2 matching 12 bases. This CDR3 is built from 17 residues. Germline CDR1 and CDR2: LNHDA and SQIVND (reference sequence). V dropped 3 bases and J dropped 0; count of bases not matched to a gene: 5.

The chain carries TRBV27 and TRBJ1-2; the D is unclear. Germline CDR1 and CDR2: MNHEY and SMNVEV (reference sequence). The CDR3 has 14 amino acids. V was pared by 0 bases and J by 4 bases, with 9 bases between. CDR3 sequence (DNA): TGTGCCAGCAGTTTATCTCCGGAGATCTATGGCTACACCTTC. Translation: CASSLSPEIYGYTF.